A single TCR beta chain is shown here with its context. No antigen is known for it. This entry comes from a study of shared clonotypes between healthy human individuals. Overall study context: Three plates were used per donor for CD4 naive, three for CD4 memory, two for CD8 naive and one for CD8 memory.

The CDR3 totals 19 residues. TCRdb keeps only in-frame clones here, not all; method: immunoSEQ multiplex PCR. The repertoire consists of some 2.4 million clones, with 93% occurring once and the leading ten covering around 0.37%. Study-wide findings and caveats: Naive subsets generally exceeded memory subsets in estimated richness. The study drew on few donors, limiting represented genetic and exposure-history diversity. The study found about 5% of naive CD4 clonotypes shared across several donors.

The sequence derives from a man aged 18-30 years in good health. Some clones in this sample may be carry-over from other donors' samples. This rearrangement joins TRBV21-1 to TRBJ2-1; the table's D call TRBD1 went unverified against the DNA. TRBV21-1 is a known pseudogene. The sample was naive CD4+ T cells from PBMCs. Subset described: CD45RA+ positively selected. The CDR3 nucleotides read TGTGCCAGCAGCAAAGAGCTCAGGGCAGGGCTTTTGGGGTACAATGAGCAGTTCTTC. This translates into CASSKELRAGLLGYNEQFF.